The 31 T cell receptor beta chains in this list originate from one sample, sequenced in a study of T cell responses to AZD1222 COVID-19 vaccine. This table comes from immunoSEQ multiplex PCR, and its TCRdb copy is limited to in-frame clones, with some not included. The repertoire holds 120,000 to 150,000 clones, around 89% seen once, with 4.7% in the top ten. Sequences were derived from peripheral blood, sampled on day 0 of AZD1222 vaccination. Receptor source: an adult in good health.

The chain combines TRBV30 with TRBJ2-3; D is uncertain. Trimming pared 2 bases from V and 8 bases from J, leaving 11 bases between. Germline V gives CDR1 GTSNPN, CDR2 SVGIG (reference sequence). The CDR3 has 12 amino acids. CDR3 sequence: CAWSSDRVTQYF. CDR3 bases: TGTGCCTGGAGTTCCGACCGGGTTACGCAGTATTTT.

DNA of the CDR3: TGTGCCAGCAGCCCCTTCTCCGGGACATATGCCGGGGAGCTGTTTTTT. Its translation: CASSPFSGTYAGELFF. V is TRBV9 and J is TRBJ2-2; possibly TRBD1 for D (6 bases). This CDR3 has 16 residues. V lost 4 bases and J lost 6, with 19 bases in between. Germline V CDR1 and CDR2: SGDLS, YYNGEE.

V usage is TRBV21-1 and J usage is TRBJ2-6. TRBV21-1 is a pseudogene. The CDR3 has 17 amino acids. CDR3 loop: CASSNGEGRSGANVLTF. The CDR3 DNA is TGTGCCAGCAGCAATGGAGAAGGACGGTCTGGGGCCAACGTCCTGACTTTC.

This rearrangement joins TRBV9 to TRBJ2-1, with a weak D call TRBD2 (5 bases). CDR1 is SGDLS and CDR2 is YYNGEE in the germline V gene. V lost 2 bases to trimming and J lost 12 bases, with 21 bases between them. The CDR3 contains 15 residues. The CDR3 sequence: CASSVVEDGVGWQFF. The CDR3 region has the DNA TGTGCCAGCAGCGTTGTAGAAGACGGGGTCGGCTGGCAGTTCTTC.

The chain employs TRBV19 and TRBJ1-5, with D perhaps matching TRBD1 (6 bases). Germline CDR1 LNHDA, CDR2 SQIVND (reference sequence). V was trimmed by 3 bases and J by 2 bases, leaving 17 bases between them. CDR3 length equals 17 residues. The CDR3 DNA reads as TGTGCCAGTAGTATTTTTGGGGGGCTCACTGGCAATCAGCCCCAGCATTTT. Protein product: CASSIFGGLTGNQPQHF.

This chain joins TRBV5-1 and TRBJ1-4; no clear D. Trimming took off 6 bases at V and 8 bases at J, with 14 bases between the two ends. The CDR3 runs 13 residues. Germline V gene sequence: CDR1 SGHRS, CDR2 YFSETQ. CDR3 sequence reads: CASKTRVGEKLFF. CDR3 bases: TGCGCCAGCAAGACTAGGGTGGGCGAAAAACTGTTTTTT.

This clone was detected only once. The rearrangement uses TRBV11-2 and TRBJ1-3; 11 nucleotides align to TRBD1. The germline CDR1 and CDR2 sequences are SGHAT and FQNNGV. Losses at the gene ends were 6 bases for V and 0 bases for J; bases not matched to a gene: 4. This CDR3 is built from 16 residues. DNA for the CDR3: TGTGCCAGCAGACGGACAGGGGGCCGCTCTGGAAACACCATATATTTT. Encoded protein: CASRRTGGRSGNTIYF.

The chain joins TRBV5-6 to TRBJ2-2; D is perhaps TRBD1 (5 bases). Germline lookup yields CDR1 SGHDT and CDR2 YYEEEE. This CDR3 has 17 amino acids. V was shortened by 6 bases and J by 1 base, with 19 bases between the two germline ends. The CDR3 sequence: CASTTEQATWNTGELFF. CDR3 nucleotide sequence: TGTGCCAGCACCACGGAACAGGCAACCTGGAACACCGGGGAGCTGTTTTTT.

The chain is built from TRBV6-5 and TRBJ1-6, with a weak D call TRBD1 (5 bases). V was clipped by 2 bases and J by 7 bases, with 15 bases between them. This CDR3 is built from 16 residues. Germline CDR1 reads MNHEY; CDR2 reads SVGAGI. The DNA of the CDR3 is TGTGCCAGCAGTTACGCAGGGAGTCCATCGAATTCACCCCTCCACTTT. Residues: CASSYAGSPSNSPLHF.

The chain links TRBV5-1 to TRBJ2-2; TRBD2 might be the D (5 bases). From germline, CDR1 is SGHRS and CDR2 YFSETQ. The CDR3 length is 15 residues. Trimming took 4 bases from V and 3 from J, leaving 13 bases between them. CDR3 bases: TGCGCCAGCAGCCGACTTAGCGCGGACACCGGGGAGCTGTTTTTT. It codes for CASSRLSADTGELFF.

The chain combines TRBV7-9 with TRBJ1-3; D remains ambiguous. CDR1 is SEHNR, CDR2 FQNEAQ, per germline (reference sequence). V lost 8 bases, J lost 0 bases, and 11 bases lay in between. The CDR3 loop spans 14 amino acids. CDR3 sequence: CASETDYSGNTIYF. The DNA for the CDR3 is TGTGCCAGCGAAACTGACTACTCTGGAAACACCATATATTTT.

The sample holds one count of this clone. One end of the junction does not line up with germline, which may come from a read error. The chain uses TRBV7-7 and TRBJ2-1, with a weak D call TRBD1 (6 bases). The length of the CDR3 is 15 residues. Germline assignment: CDR1 SSHAT and CDR2 FNYEAQ (reference sequence). The CDR3 is CASSPVGGDTGEQFF. CDR3 coding DNA: TGTGCTAGCAGCCCCGTAGGGGGAGATACCGGTGAGCAGTTCTTC.

This sequence joins TRBV3-1 (or the pseudogene TRBV3-2) and TRBJ1-4; tentatively, D is TRBD1 (5 bases). V was shortened by 4 bases and J by 7 bases, with 16 bases between the two germline ends. This CDR3 has 15 amino acids. Germline CDR1 reads LGHDT; CDR2 reads YNNKEL (reference sequence). The CDR3 DNA is TGTGCCAGCAGCCTCCCTGGGGACGGAGGTGAAAAACTGTTTTTT. Its translation: CASSLPGDGGEKLFF.

J is TRBJ2-7 and V is TRBV27; unclear D gene. Germline V CDR1 and CDR2: MNHEY, SMNVEV (reference sequence). V was shortened by 4 bases and J by 0 bases, with 7 bases between the two germline ends. The CDR3 runs 13 residues. The CDR3 coding sequence is TGTGCCAGCAGTTCCAGTTTCTCCTACGAGCAGTACTTC. Its translation: CASSSSFSYEQYF.

This sequence joins TRBV6-5 and TRBJ1-2, with D hard to call. There are 14 residues in the CDR3. Between the trimmed V and J ends, which lost 6 bases and 4 bases, there was a span of 15 bases. Per germline, CDR1 MNHEY and CDR2 SVGAGI. Here the CDR3 reads CASSKGSTTYGYTF. CDR3 DNA: TGTGCCAGCAGCAAGGGCTCCACAACCTATGGCTACACCTTC.

CDR3 DNA sequence: TGTGCCAGCAGCTTTACCAACTCTGGAAACACCATATATTTT. Protein product: CASSFTNSGNTIYF. This chain links TRBV11-2 with TRBJ1-3; D ambiguous. The length of the CDR3 is 14 residues. V was clipped by 3 bases and J by 0 bases, with 6 bases between them. Germline lookup yields CDR1 SGHAT and CDR2 FQNNGV. Together with reference TRBV11-2 and TRBJ1-3, the CDR3 gives the full variable domain: EAGVAQSPRYKIIEKRQSVAFWCNPISGHATLYWYQQILGQGPKLLIQFQNNGVVDDSQLPKDRFSAERLKGVDSTLKIQPAKLEDSAVYLCASSFTNSGNTIYFGEGSWLTVV.

The chain uses TRBV28 and TRBJ2-2; 7 bases fit TRBD2. V gave up 1 base and J gave up 1 base; unmatched junction bases: 6. Germline CDR1 reads MDHEN; CDR2 reads SYDVKM. The CDR3 covers 17 residues. Written as DNA, the CDR3 is TGTGCCAGCAGTTTATATCGAGTAGCGGGGAACACCGGGGAGCTGTTTTTT. Protein sequence: CASSLYRVAGNTGELFF.

Worth noting for this clone: Germline is not matched at one junction end, which may reflect a read error. V is TRBV28 and J is TRBJ1-2; D gene ambiguous. This CDR3 has 13 residues. Germline V gene sequence: CDR1 MDHEN, CDR2 SYDVKM. The CDR3 is CASSFEVFADPAF. CDR3 bases: TGTGCCAGCAGTTTTGAGGTCTTCGCGGACCCAGCATTC.

The chain links TRBV6-5 to TRBJ1-2, with 9 bases lining up with TRBD1. Germline V lookup: CDR1 MNHEY, CDR2 SVGAGI. V lost 2 bases and J lost 4; bases outside the gene matches: 8. The CDR3 spans 16 residues. The CDR3 DNA reads TGTGCCAGCAGTTACCTTGGACAGGGGCTTCTCTATGGCTACACCTTC. Its protein product is CASSYLGQGLLYGYTF.

The gene calls are TRBV6-6 and TRBJ1-1; the match to TRBD1 covers 7 bases. Germline values: CDR1 MNHNY, CDR2 SVGAGI (reference sequence). This CDR3 is built from 14 residues. V trimming: 4 bases; J trimming: 9 bases; junction bases outside the gene matches: 11. The CDR3 spells CASSSQGTDNKAFF. The DNA of the CDR3 is TGTGCCAGCAGTTCGCAAGGGACAGACAATAAAGCTTTCTTT.

The chain links TRBV5-1 to TRBJ1-2, with a possible D match to TRBD1 (6 bases). This CDR3 has 12 amino acids. Germline lookup yields CDR1 SGHRS and CDR2 YFSETQ. Trimming removed 1 base at V and 10 bases at J, with 11 bases between. The CDR3 protein is CASSLNRANYTF. The CDR3 DNA reads as TGCGCCAGCAGCTTGAACAGGGCCAACTACACCTTC.

The chain employs TRBV10-3 and TRBJ2-2; possibly TRBD2 for D (5 bases). The germline gives CDR1 ENHRY, CDR2 SYGVKD. CDR3 length equals 15 residues. Trimming shortened V by 8 bases and J by 4 bases, and 17 bases separated the two germline ends. DNA for the CDR3: TGTGCCATCTCGGGCGGTTTGCGGGTCACCGGGGAGCTGTTTTTT. Amino acid sequence: CAISGGLRVTGELFF.

A single count supports this clone. This chain connects TRBV6-5 to TRBJ1-5; D is possibly TRBD1 (6 bases). Looked up from germline, CDR1 is MNHEY and CDR2 is SVGAGI. Trimming stripped 6 bases from V and 3 bases from J, with 12 bases between. This CDR3 is built from 14 residues. The CDR3 region is CASSSDRHNQPQHF. Here the CDR3 DNA reads TGTGCCAGCAGCTCTGACAGGCACAATCAGCCCCAGCATTTT.

The J gene is TRBJ1-4, the V gene TRBV6-1, with TRBD1 matching 8 bases. This CDR3 spans 17 amino acids. V gave up 1 base and J gave up 4 bases; unmatched junction bases: 8. In germline, CDR1 is MNHNS, CDR2 SASEGT. The CDR3 DNA is TGTGCCAGCAGTGAAGAAGGCAGGGGGCGAGGTAATGAAAAACTGTTTTTT. Translation: CASSEEGRGRGNEKLFF.

This clone was seen just once. The genes are TRBV7-9 and TRBJ2-7; D may be TRBD2 (6 bases). The V end lost 5 bases, the J end lost 3 bases, and 14 bases lay between the germline ends. The V gene's germline CDR1 is SEHNR and CDR2 FQNEAQ (reference sequence). This CDR3 contains 14 residues. The DNA of the CDR3 is TGTGCCAGCAGCCCGGATGGGGGGAACTACGAGCAGTACTTC. Its translation is CASSPDGGNYEQYF.

The rearrangement joins TRBV10-3 to TRBJ1-5; a weak D match, TRBD1 (5 bases). The CDR3 contains 13 residues. The germline V and J ends were trimmed by 7 bases and 11 bases, with 18 bases remaining between them. The germline V gene encodes CDR1 ENHRY and CDR2 SYGVKD. CDR3 coding DNA: TGTGCCATCAATCGACAGCCCAATGAAGCCCAGCATTTT. This gives the protein CAINRQPNEAQHF.

This clone has a handful of counts. The gene calls are TRBV5-1 and TRBJ1-2, with 7 positions matching TRBD1. The junction had 4 bases not matched to a gene; V was cut back by 4 bases and J by 1 base. CDR1 SGHRS and CDR2 YFSETQ come from the germline V gene. The CDR3 loop spans 14 amino acids. The CDR3 loop reads CASSRTGDNYGYTF. The DNA of the CDR3 is TGCGCCAGCAGCCGTACAGGGGATAACTATGGCTACACCTTC.

The CDR3 nucleotides read TGCGCCAGCAGTCAGAGTTACAATCAGCCCCAGCATTTT. Translated: CASSQSYNQPQHF. The chain is built from TRBV10-1 and TRBJ1-5; D remains unclear. Germline V gene sequence: CDR1 WNHNN, CDR2 SYGVQD (reference sequence). This CDR3 contains 13 residues. With 5 bases removed from V and 3 bases from J, the gap between germline ends came to 8 bases.

The chain combines TRBV7-2 with TRBJ2-7; 12 nucleotides line up with TRBD1. With 5 bases clipped from V and 7 bases from J, the junction kept 6 bases outside the gene matches. This CDR3 has 14 amino acids. The germline V gene has CDR1 SGHTA and CDR2 FQGNSA. The CDR3 sequence: CASSAGDRGLEQYF. CDR3 nucleotide sequence: TGTGCCAGCAGCGCAGGGGACAGGGGGCTTGAGCAGTACTTC. The full variable domain, rest sourced from reference TRBV7-2 and TRBJ2-7, is GAGVSQSPSNKVTEKGKDVELRCDPISGHTALYWYRQSLGQGLEFLIYFQGNSAPDKSGLPSDRFSAERTGGSVSTLTIQRTQQEDSAVYLCASSAGDRGLEQYFGPGTRLTVT.

V usage is TRBV7-6 and J usage is TRBJ2-2, with 12 bases that match TRBD2. The V segment lost 1 base and the J segment 4 bases; nucleotides outside the gene matches: 4. Germline lookup yields CDR1 SGHVS and CDR2 FNYEAQ. The CDR3 is 17 residues long. The DNA for the CDR3 is TGTGCCAGCAGCTTAGGGGGACTAGCGGGTATCACCGGGGAGCTGTTTTTT. Translation gives CASSLGGLAGITGELFF.

This chain uses TRBV3-1 (or the pseudogene TRBV3-2) with TRBJ2-6, with a tentative D call TRBD1 (6 bases). Per germline, CDR1 LGHDT and CDR2 YNNKEL (reference sequence). This CDR3 spans 15 amino acids. Trimming took off 5 bases at V and 1 base at J, with 9 bases between the two ends. The CDR3 bases are TGTGCCAGCAGCTTAAGGGGGTCTGGGGCCAACGTCCTGACTTTC. As protein: CASSLRGSGANVLTF.